This TCR beta chain was obtained from a study of blood T cell repertoires in COVID-19. Study information: COVID-19 samples from acute and convalescent phases originated in the United States, Italy and Spain. Sources were T cells, B-cell-depleted T cells, or PBMCs; the material itself was cDNA or gDNA.

As handled by the study authors: Amplification of reference gene primers was used by the study to estimate nucleated cell counts. Some clones are missing from TCRdb's copy, which holds only in-frame ones; the method was immunoSEQ multiplex PCR. D and trimming were read from the DNA, whereas the V and J calls and clone size are those reported in that table. Here the sample spans roughly 150,000 clones, 70% to 90% being singletons. A Seattle source enrolled patients during active infection and followed them longitudinally. CDR1 is SEHNR and CDR2 is FQNEAQ in the germline V gene (reference sequence). The CDR3 covers 15 residues. Trimming at V came to 5 bases and at J to 8 bases, leaving 7 bases not matched to a gene.

This clonotype originated in a woman older than 75 with COVID-19, enrolled during active disease. The V and J genes are TRBV7-9 and TRBJ2-1; 12 positions agree with TRBD2. The sequencing sample was made of peripheral blood. CDR3 DNA sequence: TGTGCCAGCAGCCCGACTAGCGGGAGTAGCTATGAGCAGTTCTTC. This codes for CASSPTSGSSYEQFF.